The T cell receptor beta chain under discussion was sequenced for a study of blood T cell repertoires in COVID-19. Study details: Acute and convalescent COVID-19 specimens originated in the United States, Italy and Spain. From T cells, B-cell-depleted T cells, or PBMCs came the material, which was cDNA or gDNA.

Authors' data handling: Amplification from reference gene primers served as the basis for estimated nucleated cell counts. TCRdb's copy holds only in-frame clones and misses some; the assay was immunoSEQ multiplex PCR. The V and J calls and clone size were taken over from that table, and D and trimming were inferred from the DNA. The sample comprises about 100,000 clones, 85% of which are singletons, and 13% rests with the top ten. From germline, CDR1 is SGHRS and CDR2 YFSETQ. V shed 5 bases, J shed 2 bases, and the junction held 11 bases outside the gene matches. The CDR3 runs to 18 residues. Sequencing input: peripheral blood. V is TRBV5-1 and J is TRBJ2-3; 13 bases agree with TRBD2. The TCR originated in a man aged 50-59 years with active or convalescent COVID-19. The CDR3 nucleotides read TGCGCCAGCAGTTTCACACTAGCGGGAGGGGATTCCACAGATACGCAGTATTTT. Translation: CASSFTLAGGDSTDTQYF.